These 24 T cell receptor beta chains share one sample of origin, sequenced in a study of radiotherapy plus CTLA-4 blockade in lung cancer. Profiling relied on immunoSEQ multiplex PCR, and the TCRdb table lists in-frame clones only, not all of them. The repertoire holds some 110,000 clones, with approximately 80% as singletons. Sequencing used peripheral blood, obtained from a patient treated with radiotherapy plus ipilimumab. The receptors stem from a human donor with non-small cell lung cancer who had a partial response to radiotherapy plus ipilimumab.

Concerning this clone itself: Other DNA sequences within the sample encode an identical CDR3. J is TRBJ1-1 and V is TRBV5-1; perhaps TRBD1 as D (6 bases). Germline V lookup: CDR1 SGHRS, CDR2 YFSETQ. The V gene lost 4 bases and the J gene lost 3 bases, with 13 bases spanning the gap. The CDR3 length is 14 residues. The CDR3 bases are TGCGCCAGCAGCCTCACTCGGACAGACACTGAAGCTTTCTTT. Translating it yields CASSLTRTDTEAFF. Combining the CDR3 with reference TRBV5-1 and TRBJ1-1 gives the whole variable domain KAGVTQTPRYLIKTRGQQVTLSCSPISGHRSVSWYQQTPGQGLQFLFEYFSETQRNKGNFPGRFSGRQFSNSRSEMNVSTLELGDSALYLCASSLTRTDTEAFFGQGTRLTVV.

This sequence joins TRBV19 and TRBJ2-7, with TRBD1 matching 9 bases. The CDR3 has 14 residues. The ends lost 5 bases at V and 4 bases at J; junction bases unmatched: 6. Germline V gene lookup returns CDR1 LNHDA and CDR2 SQIVND (reference sequence). The CDR3 DNA is TGTGCCAGTAGTGCACAGGGGGCTGGGTACGAGCAGTACTTC. It specifies CASSAQGAGYEQYF. Together with reference TRBV19 and TRBJ2-7, the CDR3 gives the full variable domain: DGGITQSPKYLFRKEGQNVTLSCEQNLNHDAMYWYRQDPGQGLRLIYYSQIVNDFQKGDIAEGYSVSREKKESFPLTVTSAQKNPTAFYLCASSAQGAGYEQYFGPGTRLTVT.

This clone was seen more than once but under ten times. The gene calls are TRBV7-9 and TRBJ1-1; tentatively, D is TRBD1 (5 bases). The germline V gene encodes CDR1 SEHNR and CDR2 FQNEAQ (reference sequence). The CDR3 has 14 amino acids. Trimming left V 2 bases short and J 4 bases short, with 11 bases between. In nucleotides, the CDR3 is TGTGCCAGCAGCTTAAAGGGACTCGGCACTGAAGCTTTCTTT. Translation: CASSLKGLGTEAFF.

The genes are TRBV19 and TRBJ2-2; no clear D. V lost 7 bases to trimming and J lost 3 bases, with 12 bases between them. The V gene's germline CDR1 is LNHDA and CDR2 SQIVND (reference sequence). The CDR3 extends over 14 amino acids. The CDR3 loop is CASKISSYTGELFF. The CDR3 DNA is TGTGCCAGTAAGATTAGCAGTTACACCGGGGAGCTGTTTTTT.

V is TRBV4-3 and J is TRBJ1-1; 8 bases are a match to TRBD1. Germline CDR1 LGHNA, CDR2 YSLEER. The J segment lost 1 base and the V segment lost 0 bases, leaving 10 bases of the junction unmatched. The CDR3 length is 18 residues. CDR3 protein: CASSQDGHRGGANTEAFF. The CDR3 region has the DNA TGCGCCAGCAGCCAAGATGGTCACAGGGGGGGCGCGAACACTGAAGCTTTCTTT.

A note on this clone: One junction end does not reproduce the germline sequence, and a read error may be involved. The genes are TRBV7-7 and TRBJ2-1, with 13 bases matching TRBD2. CDR3 length equals 18 residues. Germline V gene sequence: CDR1 SSHAT, CDR2 FNYEAQ (reference sequence). The CDR3 coding sequence is TGTGCTAGCAGCTTATCTCAGGCGGGACTAGCGGGAAACAATGAGCAGTTCTTC. Amino acids: CASSLSQAGLAGNNEQFF.

V gene TRBV4-3 combines with J gene TRBJ1-2, with 8 positions matching TRBD1. The CDR3 is made up of 15 amino acids. The ends lost 3 bases at V and 3 bases at J; junction bases unmatched: 6. Germline V CDR1 and CDR2: LGHNA, YSLEER. The DNA for the CDR3 is TGCGCCAGCAGCCAGGACAGGGCGGGGGACTATGGCTACACCTTC. Protein sequence: CASSQDRAGDYGYTF.

This chain joins TRBV28 and TRBJ2-7, with D possibly matching TRBD1 (6 bases). V dropped 6 bases and J dropped 3 bases, with 15 bases sitting between them. CDR3 length: 14 residues. CDR1 MDHEN and CDR2 SYDVKM come from the germline V gene. The CDR3 DNA sequence: TGTGCCAGCAGCACAGGGCGTGGCGGCTACGAGCAGTACTTC. It encodes CASSTGRGGYEQYF.

The chain couples TRBV7-9 to TRBJ2-7; 8 bases line up with TRBD1. The CDR3 has 15 residues. V trimming: 3 bases; J trimming: 6 bases; junction bases outside the gene matches: 10. Germline V gene data show CDR1 as SEHNR and CDR2 as FQNEAQ (reference sequence). The CDR3 sequence: CASSLVPDRGSEQYF. In DNA form, the CDR3 reads TGTGCCAGCAGCTTGGTCCCAGACAGGGGTAGCGAGCAGTACTTC.

V gene TRBV28 combines with J gene TRBJ1-5; D gene ambiguous. Deletions cut 8 bases from V and 2 bases from J, with 7 bases between. CDR1 is MDHEN and CDR2 is SYDVKM in the germline V gene. The CDR3 spans 12 residues. CDR3 bases: TGTGCCAGCGACCAGGGCAATCAGCCCCAGCATTTT. Translation gives CASDQGNQPQHF.

This clone was seen more than once but under ten times. The V and J genes are TRBV28 and TRBJ2-7, with 8 bases lining up with TRBD1. In germline, CDR1 is MDHEN, CDR2 SYDVKM. The CDR3 covers 16 residues. V lost 7 bases, J lost 1 base, and 12 bases stayed unmatched. The DNA for the CDR3 is TGTGCCAGCACCCTCTTGAGTGGGACAGGATCCTACGAGCAGTACTTC. Protein: CASTLLSGTGSYEQYF.

V is TRBV28 and J is TRBJ2-7; 8 positions agree with TRBD1. This CDR3 contains 14 residues. Germline CDR1 is MDHEN and CDR2 is SYDVKM. V was clipped by 2 bases and J by 9 bases; unmatched bases: 9. CDR3 nucleotides: TGTGCCAGCAGTTTACAGGGGGCGTTGTCGGTGCAGTACTTC. Amino acids: CASSLQGALSVQYF.

This chain uses TRBV7-2 with TRBJ1-2; 9 bases are shared with TRBD1. Germline CDR1 SGHTA, CDR2 FQGNSA. Trimming removed 5 bases from V and 7 bases from J; junction bases left unmatched: 11. This CDR3 has 15 amino acids. The CDR3 nucleotides are TGTGCCAGCAGCCAGAGGGACAGGGAAAGTGCTGGCTACACCTTC. It codes for CASSQRDRESAGYTF.

This clone was detected only a few times. The CDR3 sequence: CASSGIKPGTLYTGELFF. The CDR3 DNA reads as TGTGCCAGCAGTGGGATTAAACCCGGGACACTTTACACCGGGGAGCTGTTTTTT. The V call is TRBV6-1, the J call TRBJ2-2, with D perhaps TRBD1 (6 bases). V was cut by 4 bases and J by 3 bases, with 21 bases left in between. Germline V gene lookup returns CDR1 MNHNS and CDR2 SASEGT. The CDR3 is 18 residues long.

This clone has more than one count but fewer than ten. The gene calls are TRBV6-1 and TRBJ1-5, with a possible D match to TRBD1 (6 bases). CDR1 and CDR2 (germline): MNHNS, SASEGT. V was shortened by 2 bases and J by 6 bases, with 26 bases between the two germline ends. CDR3 length: 19 amino acids. The CDR3 coding sequence is TGTGCCAGCAGTGAATCTTTTGGGACAAGAAGTGCGATAGGTCAGCCCCAGCATTTT. It specifies CASSESFGTRSAIGQPQHF.

V is TRBV6-1 and J is TRBJ2-7; 8 nucleotides align to TRBD1. The CDR3 loop spans 15 amino acids. CDR1 and CDR2 from the germline V gene are MNHNS and SASEGT. The V gene end was trimmed by 7 bases and the J gene end by 5 bases; junction bases not matched to a gene: 13. This CDR3 is CASTKTGVAVDEQYV. CDR3 sequence (DNA): TGTGCCAGCACTAAGACAGGGGTCGCGGTTGACGAGCAGTACGTC.

The rearrangement links TRBV5-4 to TRBJ1-1, with TRBD1 matching over 12 bases. Germline CDR1 is SGHNT and CDR2 is YYREEE (reference sequence). With 10 bases clipped from V and 10 bases from J, the junction kept 14 bases outside the gene matches. The CDR3 is made up of 14 amino acids. CDR3 nucleotide sequence: TGTGCCTCGCAGACGGGACAGGGGGCTCTTGGAGCTTTCTTT. The encoded protein is CASQTGQGALGAFF.

This chain uses TRBV13 with TRBJ2-7; a possible D gene is TRBD2 (6 bases). The CDR3 runs 15 residues. Trimming cost V 5 bases and J 4 bases, with 18 bases left between them. Germline V gene data show CDR1 as PRHDT and CDR2 as FYEKMQ (reference sequence). CDR3: CASSPQGAGVYEQYF. Here the CDR3 DNA reads TGTGCCAGCAGCCCCCAGGGAGCGGGCGTTTACGAGCAGTACTTC.

The rearrangement links TRBV10-3 to TRBJ2-1; 8 bases line up with TRBD2. Germline V lookup: CDR1 ENHRY, CDR2 SYGVKD. The CDR3 length is 16 residues. The V segment lost 3 bases and the J segment 1 base; nucleotides outside the gene matches: 5. CDR3 in amino acids: CAISDQLAESYNEQFF. The CDR3 DNA reads TGTGCCATCAGTGACCAACTAGCGGAATCCTACAATGAGCAGTTCTTC.

V gene TRBV15 combines with J gene TRBJ2-2; D possibly corresponds to TRBD2 (6 bases). This CDR3 contains 18 residues. V was clipped by 3 bases and J by 0 bases, with 17 bases between them. CDR1 and CDR2 (germline): LNHNV, YYDKDF (reference sequence). CDR3 region: CATSRGEAGRANTGELFF. The CDR3 region has the DNA TGTGCCACCAGCAGGGGAGAAGCGGGCAGGGCGAACACCGGGGAGCTGTTTTTT.

In this sample, this clone turned up a few times. V usage is TRBV5-1 and J usage is TRBJ2-1; D perhaps matches TRBD1 (5 bases). Deletions cut 4 bases from V and 8 bases from J, with 16 bases between. The germline gives CDR1 SGHRS, CDR2 YFSETQ. This CDR3 spans 14 amino acids. The CDR3 DNA sequence: TGCGCCAGCAGCGGGAAGGGGCAAGACGATGAGCAGTTCTTC. It translates to CASSGKGQDDEQFF.

The chain joins TRBV5-1 to TRBJ2-1; possibly TRBD1 for D (5 bases). The germline V gene encodes CDR1 SGHRS and CDR2 YFSETQ. The length of the CDR3 is 13 residues. The V and J ends lost 0 bases and 7 bases respectively, with 8 bases between them. The DNA for the CDR3 is TGCGCCAGCAGCTTGGTTCGGACAAATGAGCAGTTCTTC. Residues: CASSLVRTNEQFF.

The gene calls are TRBV10-3 and TRBJ1-1; D is ambiguous. Germline V gene lookup returns CDR1 ENHRY and CDR2 SYGVKD. This CDR3 spans 14 amino acids. The V end lost 4 bases, the J end lost 5 bases, and 14 bases lay between the germline ends. The CDR3 sequence: CAISADQTGTEAFF. Written as DNA, the CDR3 is TGTGCCATCAGTGCCGACCAAACGGGTACTGAAGCTTTCTTT.

The chain uses TRBV4-3 and TRBJ1-2, with a weak D call TRBD1 (6 bases). Germline CDR1 LGHNA, CDR2 YSLEER. V gave up 2 bases and J gave up 1 base, with 11 bases separating them. CDR3 size: 15 residues. CDR3 region: CASSQKRDNNYGYTF. CDR3 nucleotides: TGCGCCAGCAGCCAAAAACGGGACAATAACTATGGCTACACCTTC.